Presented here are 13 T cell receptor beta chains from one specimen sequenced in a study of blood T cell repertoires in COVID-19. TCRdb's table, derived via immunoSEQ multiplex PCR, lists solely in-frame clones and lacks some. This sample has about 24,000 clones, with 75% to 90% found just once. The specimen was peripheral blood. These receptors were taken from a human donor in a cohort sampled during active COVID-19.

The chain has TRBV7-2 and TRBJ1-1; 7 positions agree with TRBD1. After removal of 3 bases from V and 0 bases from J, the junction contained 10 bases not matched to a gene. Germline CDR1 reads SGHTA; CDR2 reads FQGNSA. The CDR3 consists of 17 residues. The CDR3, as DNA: TGTGCCAGCAGCTTGTTTAGAGGGGGCGGATTGAACACTGAAGCTTTCTTT. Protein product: CASSLFRGGGLNTEAFF.

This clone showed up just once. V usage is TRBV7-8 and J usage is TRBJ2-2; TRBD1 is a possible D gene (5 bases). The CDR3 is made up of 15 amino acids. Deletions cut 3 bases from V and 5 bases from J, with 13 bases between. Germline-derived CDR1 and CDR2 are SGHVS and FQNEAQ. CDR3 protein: CASSFRQGSTGELFF. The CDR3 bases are TGTGCCAGCAGCTTTCGCCAGGGTAGTACCGGGGAGCTGTTTTTT.

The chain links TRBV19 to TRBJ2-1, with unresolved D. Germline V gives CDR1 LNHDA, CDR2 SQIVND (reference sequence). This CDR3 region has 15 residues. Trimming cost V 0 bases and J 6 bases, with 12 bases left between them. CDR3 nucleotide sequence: TGTGCCAGTAGTATAGATCTAACTACCCTCAATGAGCAGTTCTTC. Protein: CASSIDLTTLNEQFF.

The CDR3 loop is CASKAGGSYEQYF. DNA of the CDR3: TGTGCCAGCAAAGCAGGGGGCTCCTACGAGCAGTACTTC. The chain joins TRBV28 to TRBJ2-7, with 7 bases identical to TRBD1. Germline V gene data show CDR1 as MDHEN and CDR2 as SYDVKM. The CDR3 totals 13 residues. After removal of 7 bases from V and 0 bases from J, the junction contained 3 bases not matched to a gene.

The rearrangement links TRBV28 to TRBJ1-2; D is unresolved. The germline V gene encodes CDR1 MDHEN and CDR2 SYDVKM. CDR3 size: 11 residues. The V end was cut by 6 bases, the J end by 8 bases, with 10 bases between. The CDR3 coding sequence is TGTGCCAGCAGGTCGACATGGGGCTACACCTTC. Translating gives CASRSTWGYTF.

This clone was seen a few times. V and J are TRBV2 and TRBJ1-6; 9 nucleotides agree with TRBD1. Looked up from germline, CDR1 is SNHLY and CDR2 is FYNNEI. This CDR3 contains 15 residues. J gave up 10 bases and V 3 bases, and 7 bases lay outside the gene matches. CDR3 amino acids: CASSEEGQGRSPLHF. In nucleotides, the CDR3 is TGTGCCAGCAGTGAGGAGGGACAGGGCCGATCACCCCTCCACTTT.

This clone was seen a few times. CDR3 loop: CASSQDAGKGANVLTF. The CDR3 DNA is TGTGCCAGCAGCCAAGATGCAGGGAAAGGGGCCAACGTCCTGACTTTC. The chain uses TRBV4-2 and TRBJ2-6; possibly TRBD1 for D (5 bases). Germline CDR1 LGHNA, CDR2 YNFKEQ. CDR3 length equals 16 residues. The germline V and J ends were trimmed by 0 bases and 4 bases, with 10 bases remaining between them.

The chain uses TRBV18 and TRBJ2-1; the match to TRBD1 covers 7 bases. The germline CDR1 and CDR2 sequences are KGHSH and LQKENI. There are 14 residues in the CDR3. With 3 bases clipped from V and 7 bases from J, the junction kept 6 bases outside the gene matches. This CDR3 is CASSPSGTANEQFF. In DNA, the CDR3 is TGTGCCAGCTCACCCTCCGGGACAGCTAATGAGCAGTTCTTC.

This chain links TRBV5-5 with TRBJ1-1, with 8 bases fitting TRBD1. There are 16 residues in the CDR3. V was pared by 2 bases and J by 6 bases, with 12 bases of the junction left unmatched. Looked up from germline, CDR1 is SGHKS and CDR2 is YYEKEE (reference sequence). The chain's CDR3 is CASSLSAGQGASEAFF. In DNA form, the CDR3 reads TGTGCCAGCAGCTTAAGCGCGGGTCAGGGGGCTTCTGAAGCTTTCTTT.

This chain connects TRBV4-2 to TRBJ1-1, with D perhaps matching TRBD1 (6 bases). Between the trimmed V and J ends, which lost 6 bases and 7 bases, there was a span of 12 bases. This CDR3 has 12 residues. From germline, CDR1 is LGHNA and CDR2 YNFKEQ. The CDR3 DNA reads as TGTGCCAGCAGTACTGGACAGCTTGAAGCTTTCTTT. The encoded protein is CASSTGQLEAFF.

The CDR3, as DNA: TGTGCCAGCGGAAAAGACAGCTACTCTGGAAACACCATATATTTT. This encodes CASGKDSYSGNTIYF. The rearrangement links TRBV9 to TRBJ1-3, with a weak D call TRBD1 (5 bases). CDR3 length equals 15 residues. V shed 7 bases and J shed 0 bases, with 14 bases lying between them. The germline V gene has CDR1 SGDLS and CDR2 YYNGEE.

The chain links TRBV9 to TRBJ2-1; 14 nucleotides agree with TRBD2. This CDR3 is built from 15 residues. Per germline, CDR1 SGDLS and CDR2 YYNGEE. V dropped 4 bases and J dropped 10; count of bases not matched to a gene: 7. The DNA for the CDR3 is TGTGCCAGCAGCCCGGGACTAGCGGGGGTACTCGAGCAGTTCTTC. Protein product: CASSPGLAGVLEQFF. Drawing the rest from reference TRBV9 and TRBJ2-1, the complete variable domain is DSGVTQTPKHLITATGQRVTLRCSPRSGDLSVYWYQQSLDQGLQFLIQYYNGEERAKGNILERFSAQQFPDLHSELNLSSLELGDSALYFCASSPGLAGVLEQFFGPGTRLTVL.

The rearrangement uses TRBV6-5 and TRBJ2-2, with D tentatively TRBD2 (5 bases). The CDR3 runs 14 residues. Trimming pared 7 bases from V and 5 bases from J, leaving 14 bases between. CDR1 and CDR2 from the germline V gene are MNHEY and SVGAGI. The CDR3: CASTSGWTTGELFF. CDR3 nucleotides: TGTGCCAGCACATCGGGGTGGACGACCGGGGAGCTGTTTTTT.